This note documents a single T cell receptor beta chain sequence. Its antigen is currently unknown. The data stem from a study of cytomegalovirus exposure and HLA in healthy donors. Germline-derived CDR1 and CDR2 are MDHEN and SYDVKM. The CDR3 loop spans 14 amino acids. V lost 5 bases to trimming and J lost 6 bases, with 17 bases between them. Overall study results and limits: What was likely a sequencing artifact was a cluster of highly shared sequence variants. The availability of immune exposure information extended only to CMV serostatus. Using the classifier, cytomegalovirus status was reportedly diagnosed with high specificity and sensitivity.

Primers for the PCR totalled 60 Vbeta and 13 Jbeta. Libraries were prepared by immunoSEQ multiplex PCR; TCRdb keeps only in-frame clonotypes and omits some of them. Of over 150,000 clones listed, approximately 81% are singletons. Sequencing was done on a sample of PBMCs. This clonotype was obtained from a man between 18 and 35 years old in good health and CMV-seronegative. The chain recombines TRBV28 with TRBJ2-7; the D gene is possibly TRBD2 (6 bases). The CDR3 nucleotides are TGTGCCAGCAGTCCTCCCGGGACTCCCCGCGAGCAGTACTTC. Its translation is CASSPPGTPREQYF.